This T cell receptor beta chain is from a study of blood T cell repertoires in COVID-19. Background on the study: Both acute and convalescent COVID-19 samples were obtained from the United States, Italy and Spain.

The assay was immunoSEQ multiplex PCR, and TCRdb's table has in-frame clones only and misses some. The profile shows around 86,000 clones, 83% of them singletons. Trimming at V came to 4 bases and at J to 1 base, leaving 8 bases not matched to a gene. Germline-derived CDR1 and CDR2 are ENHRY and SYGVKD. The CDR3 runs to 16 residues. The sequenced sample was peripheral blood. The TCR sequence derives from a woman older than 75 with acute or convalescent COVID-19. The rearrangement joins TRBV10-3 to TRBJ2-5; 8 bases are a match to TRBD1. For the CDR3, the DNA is TGTGCCATCAGTGCCCGACAGGGGTCGGCCCAAGAGACCCAGTACTTC. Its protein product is CAISARQGSAQETQYF.